This TCR beta chain comes out of a study of human CD8 memory T cell subsets. In regard to this clonotype: Its antigen is unknown.

Study outcomes and limitations: Diversity, measured as normalized Shannon-Wiener diversity, was similarly high in stem-like memory and precursor exhausted T cells. Effector memory cells did not share this.

The starting material, duplicate vials of about 150,000 sorted CD8+ T cells per subset, provided the RNA. Researchers made TCR beta libraries via UMI-labeled 5' RACE. In the original workflow: Between 3,000 and 18,000 functional CDR3 beta clonotypes were found per TCR beta library. Following a re-call of the 5' RACE reads, TCRdb has one entry per CDR3 protein and lacks DNA. These V and J calls are TCRdb output, not the study's own analysis. The table lists roughly 10,000 distinct CDR3 sequences. Germline V gives CDR1 MDHEN, CDR2 SYDVKM. The CDR3 has 15 residues. What was sequenced was CD8+ T cells from PBMCs. The rearrangement joins TRBV28 to TRBJ2-7; TCRdb outputs TRBD1, but without DNA this stays unchecked. The source of this sequence is a human donor in good health. The CDR3 loop reads CASSPGTGGFYEQYF.